This record covers a single T cell receptor beta chain. The sample comes from a study of blood T cell dynamics during melanoma immunotherapy. Background on the study: Standard first-line treatment here was pembrolizumab or nivolumab plus ipilimumab in metastatic melanoma.

Assay used: immunoSEQ multiplex PCR; TCRdb lists only in-frame clones, some missing. The data hold roughly 16,000 clones, with about 94% observed a single time. Time point indicated: week 3, after first cycle of checkpoint inhibitor. Sampling occurred pretreatment (T0) and at week 3 (W3), after cycle one of checkpoint blockade. The CDR3 has 15 amino acids. Trimming left V 4 bases short and J 4 bases short, with 18 bases between. Germline CDR1 SGHRS, CDR2 YFSETQ. This specimen was effector memory CD8+ T cells from blood, taken from a patient treated with checkpoint blockade. The TCR was taken from a human donor with melanoma. The genes are TRBV5-1 and TRBJ2-7; no clear D gene. CDR3 bases: TGCGCCAGCAGCATGGGGTGGGGAAATTCGTACGAGCAGTACTTC. Its translation: CASSMGWGNSYEQYF.